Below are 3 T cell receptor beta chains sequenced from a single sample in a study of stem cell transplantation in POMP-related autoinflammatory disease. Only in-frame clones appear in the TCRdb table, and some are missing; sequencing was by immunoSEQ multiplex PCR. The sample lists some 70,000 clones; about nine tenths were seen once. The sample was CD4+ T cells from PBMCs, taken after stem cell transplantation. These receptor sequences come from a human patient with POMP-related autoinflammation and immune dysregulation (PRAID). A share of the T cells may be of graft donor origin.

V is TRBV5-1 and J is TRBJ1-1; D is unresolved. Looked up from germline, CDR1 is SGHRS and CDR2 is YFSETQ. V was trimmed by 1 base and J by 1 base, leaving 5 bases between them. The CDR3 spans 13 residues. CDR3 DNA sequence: TGCGCCAGCAGCTTGAACAGGAACACTGAAGCTTTCTTT. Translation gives CASSLNRNTEAFF.

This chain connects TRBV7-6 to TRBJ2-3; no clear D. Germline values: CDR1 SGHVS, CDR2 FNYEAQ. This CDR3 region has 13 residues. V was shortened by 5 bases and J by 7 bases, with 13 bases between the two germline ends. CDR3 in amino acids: CASSPQRGNTQYF. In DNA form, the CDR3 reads TGTGCCAGCAGCCCCCAAAGAGGAAATACGCAGTATTTT.

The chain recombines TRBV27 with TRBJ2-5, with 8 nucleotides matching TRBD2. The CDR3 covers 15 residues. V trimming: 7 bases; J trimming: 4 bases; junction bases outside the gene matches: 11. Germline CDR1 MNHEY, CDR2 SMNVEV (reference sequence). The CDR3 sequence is CASTTRGGLGETQYF. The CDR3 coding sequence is TGTGCCAGCACCACTCGCGGGGGGCTGGGAGAGACCCAGTACTTC.